This entry concerns a single T cell receptor beta chain. What it binds is unknown. This record comes from a study of T cell repertoires and Cas9 in healthy adults. On the study more broadly: CD4 and CD8 compartments: SpCas9-reactive T cells profiled for potency, cytotoxicity, lineage.

Whole-study results and caveats: SpCas9-reactive effector T cells were reportedly restrained in vitro by SpCas9-reactive regulatory T cells.

This CDR3 is 15 amino acids long. Sequencing was performed with immunoSEQ multiplex PCR; in TCRdb, only in-frame clones are kept and a portion is missing. The sample includes 20,000 to 25,000 clones, about 88% of them seen just once. The specimen was CD4+ effector T cells (CD127+, CD25-, CD137-, CD154-) from PBMCs; culture status not recorded. This clonotype was obtained from a human donor in good health. The J gene is TRBJ2-5, the V gene TRBV21-1; the DNA was not compared with TRBD2, the D call given in the table. TRBV21-1 is designated a pseudogene. Written as DNA, the CDR3 is TGTGCCAGCAGCACCGGGACTAGCGGGGGAGAGACCCAGTACTTC. It translates to CASSTGTSGGETQYF.